This entry lists 16 T cell receptor beta chains sequenced from one sample in a study of blood T cells in healthy people across ages. A second PCR, run for roughly 7 to 12 cycles, used a sample-barcoded 5' primer plus a J-beta primer mix. Via MiXCR, TCRdb re-called the 5' RACE reads, giving one row per CDR3 protein. This sample yields approximately 800,000 distinct CDR3 sequences, of which roughly 50% are seen a single time; about two fifths belongs to the top ten. The material sequenced was blood. These receptors all stem from a man aged 80 or over in good health.

This clonotype was found a few times. The chain joins TRBV6-1 to TRBJ2-4, with 14 bases lining up with TRBD2. The better agreement between TRBJ2-7 and the DNA end casts doubt on the J call. The germline CDR1 and CDR2 sequences are MNHNS and SASEGT. CDR3 length: 17 residues. CDR3 sequence (DNA): TGTGCCAGCCCGGGACTAGCGGGAGTTCCTGGGGGCTACGAGCAGTACTTC. Amino acid sequence: CASPGLAGVPGGYEQYF.

This rearrangement joins TRBV28 to TRBJ2-7; D may be TRBD2 (5 bases). V was cut by 6 bases and J by 3 bases, with 12 bases left in between. CDR3 length: 13 residues. Germline V lookup: CDR1 MDHEN, CDR2 SYDVKM. The CDR3 DNA follows: TGTGCCAGCAGCCCGGACTCGTTCTACGAGCAGTACTTC. Translating it yields CASSPDSFYEQYF.

The V call is TRBV7-2, the J call TRBJ2-3, with 11 bases identical to TRBD2. The germline gives CDR1 SGHTA, CDR2 FQGNSA. The CDR3 contains 16 residues. Trimming cost V 0 bases and J 2 bases; bases outside gene matches: 1. CDR3 amino acids: CASSLASGRVTDTQYF. For the CDR3, the DNA is TGTGCCAGCAGCTTAGCTAGCGGGAGGGTCACAGATACGCAGTATTTT.

This clonotype occurred a few times. The genes are TRBV5-1 and TRBJ2-1; 11 positions agree with TRBD2. V trimming: 3 bases; J trimming: 6 bases; junction bases outside the gene matches: 5. Germline CDR1 and CDR2: SGHRS and YFSETQ. The CDR3 has 15 residues. The CDR3 here is CASSSLTSGTNEQFF. In nucleotides, the CDR3 is TGCGCCAGCAGCTCTCTGACTAGCGGGACCAATGAGCAGTTCTTC.

This clonotype was seen only a few times. J is TRBJ2-1 and V is TRBV7-8; D unclear. The V gene's germline CDR1 is SGHVS and CDR2 FQNEAQ. V was clipped by 1 base and J by 4 bases, with 5 bases between them. CDR3 length: 13 residues. The CDR3 here is CASSLGFYNEQFF. DNA for the CDR3: TGTGCCAGCAGCTTAGGCTTTTACAATGAGCAGTTCTTC.

A few counts support this clonotype. The rearrangement joins TRBV29-1 to TRBJ2-3; 9 bases are shared with TRBD2. CDR3 length: 12 residues. V shed 7 bases and J 2 bases; nucleotides not matched to a gene: 1. Germline CDR1 is SQVTM and CDR2 is ANQGSEA. The chain's CDR3 is CSGLADTDTQYF. CDR3 coding DNA: TGCAGCGGACTAGCGGACACAGATACGCAGTATTTT.

Worth noting for this clonotype: Sequence at one end of the junction differs from germline and may be a read error. This chain connects TRBV5-6 to TRBJ2-1; perhaps D is TRBD1 or TRBD2 (5 bases each). The CDR3 loop spans 15 amino acids. CDR1 is SGHDT, CDR2 YYEEEE, per germline. The CDR3 protein is CACSFGTSSYNEQFF. The CDR3 nucleotides read TGTGCCTGCAGCTTTGGGACGAGCTCCTACAATGAGCAGTTCTTC.

This chain uses TRBV2 with TRBJ1-2, with TRBD1 identical over 9 bases. The ends lost 5 bases at V and 7 bases at J; junction bases unmatched: 8. Germline loops: CDR1 SNHLY, CDR2 FYNNEI. The CDR3 contains 14 residues. In nucleotides, the CDR3 is TGTGCCAGCAGTCACACTATGGGACAGGGTGGCTACACCTTC. It encodes CASSHTMGQGGYTF.

This clonotype was seen only a few times. The chain recombines TRBV12-3 or TRBV12-4 with TRBJ1-1, with a possible D match to TRBD1 (6 bases). The CDR3 length is 13 residues. The ends were cut back, 6 bases at V and 11 bases at J, with 19 bases in the middle. CDR3: CASSSGGGRTAFF. In nucleotides, the CDR3 is TGTGCCAGCAGCTCCGGGGGCGGTAGGACTGCTTTCTTT.

This clonotype was seen a single time. The chain recombines TRBV29-1 with TRBJ2-3; the match to TRBD2 covers 9 bases. Germline loops: CDR1 SQVTM, CDR2 ANQGSEA. Unmatched junction bases numbered 13, after V lost 2 bases and J lost 7 bases. The CDR3 extends over 16 amino acids. CDR3 nucleotide sequence: TGCAGCGTTGAACCCCAACCTAGCGGGATTCGGTATACGCAGTATTTT. Protein: CSVEPQPSGIRYTQYF.

This chain uses TRBV11-3 with TRBJ2-7, with 7 bases fitting TRBD1. V lost 8 bases to trimming and J lost 6 bases; unmatched junction nucleotides: 19. This CDR3 comprises 16 residues. Germline CDR1 is SGHNT and CDR2 is YENEEA. The CDR3 here is CASPPTGSERTSEQYF. DNA of the CDR3: TGTGCCAGCCCGCCGACAGGGTCGGAGCGAACATCCGAGCAGTACTTC. Filled out from reference TRBV11-3 and TRBJ2-7, the complete variable domain reads EAGVVQSPRYKIIEKKQPVAFWCNPISGHNTLYWYLQNLGQGPELLIRYENEEAVDDSQLPKDRFSAERLKGVDSTLKIQPAELGDSAVYLCASPPTGSERTSEQYFGPGTRLTVT.

The chain recombines TRBV6-6 with TRBJ1-1, with a possible D match to TRBD1 (6 bases). The CDR3 contains 14 residues. With 8 bases removed from V and 7 bases from J, the gap between germline ends came to 20 bases. Looked up from germline, CDR1 is MNHNY and CDR2 is SVGAGI (reference sequence). In nucleotides, the CDR3 is TGTGCCAGCGGCCAGGGACAAGGGCGAAGTGAAGCTTTCTTT. This gives the protein CASGQGQGRSEAFF.

This clonotype turned up a few times. The gene calls are TRBV13 and TRBJ2-5, with 10 bases identical to TRBD1. The DNA end lines up better with TRBJ2-7; the J call may be wrong. In germline, CDR1 is PRHDT, CDR2 FYEKMQ (reference sequence). The CDR3 runs 13 residues. The CDR3 nucleotides read TGTGCCAGCAGCTTCGACAGGGGGCGCGAGCAGTACTTC. Translated: CASSFDRGREQYF.

A few counts support this clonotype. The gene calls are TRBV9 and TRBJ2-7; D unresolved. Between the trimmed V and J ends, which lost 0 bases and 3 bases, there was a span of 13 bases. In germline, CDR1 is SGDLS, CDR2 YYNGEE. The CDR3 is 15 amino acids. This CDR3 is CASSVGGSPNYEQYF. DNA of the CDR3: TGTGCCAGCAGCGTAGGGGGTAGCCCCAACTACGAGCAGTACTTC.

This clonotype was observed a few times. The rearrangement uses TRBV11-2 and TRBJ2-2; a weak D match, TRBD1 (5 bases). The CDR3 loop spans 16 amino acids. Looked up from germline, CDR1 is SGHAT and CDR2 is FQNNGV. Trimming took off 3 bases at V and 6 bases at J, with 17 bases between the two ends. CDR3 amino acids: CASSFGAIQPSGELFF. The CDR3 DNA reads TGTGCCAGCAGCTTTGGGGCTATCCAGCCTTCCGGGGAGCTGTTTTTT. Combining the CDR3 with reference TRBV11-2 and TRBJ2-2 gives the whole variable domain EAGVAQSPRYKIIEKRQSVAFWCNPISGHATLYWYQQILGQGPKLLIQFQNNGVVDDSQLPKDRFSAERLKGVDSTLKIQPAKLEDSAVYLCASSFGAIQPSGELFFGEGSRLTVL.

This chain uses TRBV29-1 with TRBJ1-2; no definite D call. Between the trimmed V and J ends, which lost 5 bases and 0 bases, there was a span of 10 bases. Germline assignment: CDR1 SQVTM and CDR2 ANQGSEA. The CDR3 sequence is 13 residues long. CDR3 protein: CSVTTGTNYGYTF. Here the CDR3 DNA reads TGCAGCGTTACGACGGGTACTAACTATGGCTACACCTTC.